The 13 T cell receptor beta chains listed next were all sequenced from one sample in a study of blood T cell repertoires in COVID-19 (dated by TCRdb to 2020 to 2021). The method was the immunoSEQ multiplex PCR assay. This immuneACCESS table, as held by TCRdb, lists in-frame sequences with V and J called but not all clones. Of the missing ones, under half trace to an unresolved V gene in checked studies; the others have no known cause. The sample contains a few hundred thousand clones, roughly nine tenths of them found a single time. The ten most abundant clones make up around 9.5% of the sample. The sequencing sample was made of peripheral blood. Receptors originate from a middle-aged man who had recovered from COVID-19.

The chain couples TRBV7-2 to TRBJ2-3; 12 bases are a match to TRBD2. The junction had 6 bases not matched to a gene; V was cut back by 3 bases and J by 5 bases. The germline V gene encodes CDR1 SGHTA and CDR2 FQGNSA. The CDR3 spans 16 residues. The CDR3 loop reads CASSLRLAGARDTQYF. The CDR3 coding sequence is TGTGCCAGCAGCTTGAGACTAGCGGGAGCGAGAGATACGCAGTATTTT.

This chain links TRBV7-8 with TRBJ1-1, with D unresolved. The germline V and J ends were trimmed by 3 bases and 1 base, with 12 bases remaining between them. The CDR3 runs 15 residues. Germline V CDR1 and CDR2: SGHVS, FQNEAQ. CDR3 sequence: CASSFLEMSNTEAFF. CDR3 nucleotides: TGTGCCAGCAGCTTTCTCGAGATGTCGAACACTGAAGCTTTCTTT.

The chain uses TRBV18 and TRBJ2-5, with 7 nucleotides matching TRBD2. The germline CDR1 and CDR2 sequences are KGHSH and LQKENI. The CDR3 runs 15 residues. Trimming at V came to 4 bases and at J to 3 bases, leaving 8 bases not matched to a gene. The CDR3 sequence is CASSLILATEETQYF. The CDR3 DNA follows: TGTGCCAGCTCACTGATACTAGCGACCGAAGAGACCCAGTACTTC.

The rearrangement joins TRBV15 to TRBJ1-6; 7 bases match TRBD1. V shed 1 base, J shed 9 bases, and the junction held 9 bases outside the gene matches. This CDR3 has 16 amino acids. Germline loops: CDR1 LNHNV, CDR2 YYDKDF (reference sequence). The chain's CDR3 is CATSRAQGWHPSPLHF. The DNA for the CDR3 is TGTGCCACCAGCAGAGCACAGGGGTGGCATCCTTCACCCCTCCACTTT.

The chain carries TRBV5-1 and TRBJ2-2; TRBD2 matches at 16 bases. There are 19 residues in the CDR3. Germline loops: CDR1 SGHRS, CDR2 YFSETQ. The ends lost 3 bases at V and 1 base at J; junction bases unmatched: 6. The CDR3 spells CASSSPGLAGGGNTGELFF. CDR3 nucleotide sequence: TGCGCCAGCAGCTCTCCGGGACTAGCGGGAGGGGGGAACACCGGGGAGCTGTTTTTT.

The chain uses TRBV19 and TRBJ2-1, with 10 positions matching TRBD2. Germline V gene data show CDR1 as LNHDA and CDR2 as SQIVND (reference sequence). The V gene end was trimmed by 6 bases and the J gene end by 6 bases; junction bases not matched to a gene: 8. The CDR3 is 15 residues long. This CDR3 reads CASSPLAGVGNEQFF. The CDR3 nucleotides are TGTGCCAGTAGCCCCCTAGCGGGAGTTGGCAATGAGCAGTTCTTC.

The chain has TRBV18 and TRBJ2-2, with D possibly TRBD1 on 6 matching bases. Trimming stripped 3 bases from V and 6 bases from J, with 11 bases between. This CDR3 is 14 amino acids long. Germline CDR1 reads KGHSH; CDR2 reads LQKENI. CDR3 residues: CASSPTGLAGELFF. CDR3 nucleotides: TGTGCCAGCTCACCTACAGGGCTGGCCGGGGAGCTGTTTTTT.

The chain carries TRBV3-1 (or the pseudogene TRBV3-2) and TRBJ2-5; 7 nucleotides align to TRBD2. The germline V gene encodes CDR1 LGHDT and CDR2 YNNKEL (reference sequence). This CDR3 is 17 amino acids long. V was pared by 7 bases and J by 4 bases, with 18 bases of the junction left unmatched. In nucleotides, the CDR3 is TGTGCCAGCACCCTTTCTAGCGGTCGACTCAGGGCAGAGACCCAGTACTTC. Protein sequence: CASTLSSGRLRAETQYF.

CDR3 sequence reads: CASSGRTGTADTQYF. The DNA for the CDR3 is TGTGCCAGCAGTGGCCGGACAGGGACGGCAGATACGCAGTATTTT. The V gene is TRBV25-1, the J gene TRBJ2-3; 8 bases agree with TRBD1. The CDR3 totals 15 residues. Trimming at V came to 4 bases and at J to 4 bases, leaving 7 bases not matched to a gene. The V gene's germline CDR1 is MGHDK and CDR2 SYGVNS. Full variable domain (remainder filled in from reference TRBV25-1 and TRBJ2-3): EADIYQTPRYLVIGTGKKITLECSQTMGHDKMYWYQQDPGMELHLIHYSYGVNSTEKGDLSSESTVSRIRTEHFPLTLESARPSHTSQYLCASSGRTGTADTQYFGPGTRLTVL.

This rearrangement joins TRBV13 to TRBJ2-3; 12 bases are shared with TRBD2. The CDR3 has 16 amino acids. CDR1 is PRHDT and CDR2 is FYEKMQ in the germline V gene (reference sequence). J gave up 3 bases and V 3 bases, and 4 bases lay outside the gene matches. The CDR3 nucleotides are TGTGCCAGCAGCTTTAGGACTAGCGGGAAAACAGATACGCAGTATTTT. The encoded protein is CASSFRTSGKTDTQYF.

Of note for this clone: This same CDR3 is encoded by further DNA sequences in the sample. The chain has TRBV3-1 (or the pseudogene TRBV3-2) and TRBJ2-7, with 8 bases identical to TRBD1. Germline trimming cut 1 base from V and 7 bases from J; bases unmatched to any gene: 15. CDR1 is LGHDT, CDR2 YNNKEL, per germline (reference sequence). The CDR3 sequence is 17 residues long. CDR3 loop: CASSQVGRQGRYYEQYF. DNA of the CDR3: TGTGCCAGCAGCCAAGTCGGGCGACAGGGGCGATACTATGAGCAGTACTTC.

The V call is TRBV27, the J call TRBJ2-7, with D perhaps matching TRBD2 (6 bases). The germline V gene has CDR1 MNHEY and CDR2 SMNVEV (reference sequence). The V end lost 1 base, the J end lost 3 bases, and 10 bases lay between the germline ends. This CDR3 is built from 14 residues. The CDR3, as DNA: TGTGCCAGCAGTTTATTTGGGACTCACTACGAGCAGTACTTC. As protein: CASSLFGTHYEQYF.

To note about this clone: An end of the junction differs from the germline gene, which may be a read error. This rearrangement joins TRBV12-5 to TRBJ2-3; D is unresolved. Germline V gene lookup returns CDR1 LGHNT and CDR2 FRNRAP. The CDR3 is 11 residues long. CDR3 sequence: CATSGERDSLF. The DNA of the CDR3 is TGTGCTACCTCTGGAGAGCGCGATTCACTTTTT.